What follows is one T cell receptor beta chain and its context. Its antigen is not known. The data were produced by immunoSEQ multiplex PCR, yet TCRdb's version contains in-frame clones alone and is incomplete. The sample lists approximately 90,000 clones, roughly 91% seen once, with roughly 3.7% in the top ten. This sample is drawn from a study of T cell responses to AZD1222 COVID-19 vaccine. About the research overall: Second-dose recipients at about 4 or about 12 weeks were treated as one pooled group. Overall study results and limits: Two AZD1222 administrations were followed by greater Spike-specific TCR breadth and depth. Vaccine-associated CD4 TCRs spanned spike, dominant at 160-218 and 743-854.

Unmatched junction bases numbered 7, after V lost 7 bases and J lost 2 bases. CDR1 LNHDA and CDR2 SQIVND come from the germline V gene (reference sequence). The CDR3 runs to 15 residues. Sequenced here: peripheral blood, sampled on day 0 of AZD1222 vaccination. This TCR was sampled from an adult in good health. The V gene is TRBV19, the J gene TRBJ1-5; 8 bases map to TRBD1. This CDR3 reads CASMTGTGGNQPQHF. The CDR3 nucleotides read TGTGCCAGTATGACCGGGACAGGTGGCAATCAGCCCCAGCATTTT.